A selection of T cell receptor beta chains follows, all from one sample in a study of siplizumab effects on memory and regulatory T cells. Antigens for these TCRs are unknown. Assay used: immunoSEQ multiplex PCR; TCRdb lists only in-frame clones, some missing. This sample has about 13,000 clones, with 40% found just once. The sample taken for sequencing was CFSE-low (dividing) CD8+ T cells sorted from an allogeneic mixed lymphocyte reaction. Receptor source: a human donor in good health; the cells came from an allogeneic mixed lymphocyte reaction. CDR3s include the opening cysteine and the closing phenylalanine or tryptophan. A D gene is named only where the DNA matches it firmly. Not every row has a clone size; where given, it reads once, few, many or a size class.

CDR3nt: TGTGCCAGCAGTTTAGCTAGGGGCAATCAGCCCCAGCATTTT; CDR3aa: CASSLARGNQPQHF; d_gene: .; abundance: medium-sized; j_gene: TRBJ1-5; v_gene: TRBV27
CDR3nt: TGTGCCAGCAGTTTATGGGCCGGGGTCAACAATGAGCAGTTCTTC; CDR3aa: CASSLWAGVNNEQFF; d_gene: .; abundance: .; j_gene: TRBJ2-1; v_gene: TRBV27
CDR3nt: TGTGCCAGCAGTGAAATTCCTAGTAACACTGAAGCTTTCTTT; CDR3aa: CASSEIPSNTEAFF; d_gene: .; abundance: .; j_gene: TRBJ1-1; v_gene: TRBV2
CDR3nt: TGTGCCAGCAGTCCGACAGGGGGTGATTACAATGAGCAGTTCTTC; CDR3aa: CASSPTGGDYNEQFF; d_gene: TRBD1; abundance: medium-sized; j_gene: TRBJ2-1; v_gene: TRBV2
CDR3nt: TGTGCCAGCAGCCGGTCGGGGACTGATGCAACTGAAGCTTTCTTT; CDR3aa: CASSRSGTDATEAFF; d_gene: .; abundance: .; j_gene: TRBJ1-1; v_gene: TRBV7-9
CDR3nt: TGCAGCGTCCAAGACCTTACAGAGAACACCGGGGAGCTGTTTTTT; CDR3aa: CSVQDLTENTGELFF; d_gene: .; abundance: few; j_gene: TRBJ2-2; v_gene: TRBV29-1
CDR3nt: TGCAGTGCTCCCAAGACGACTGGCTACACCTTC; CDR3aa: CSAPKTTGYTF; d_gene: .; abundance: few; j_gene: TRBJ1-2; v_gene: TRBV20-1
CDR3nt: TGCGCCAGTTGGGGGGACCGCCTACCCTACGAGCAGTACTTC; CDR3aa: CASWGDRLPYEQYF; d_gene: .; abundance: .; j_gene: TRBJ2-7; v_gene: TRBV10-1
CDR3nt: TGTGCCAGCAGCTCCACAGGTTACGAGCAGTACTTC; CDR3aa: CASSSTGYEQYF; d_gene: .; abundance: .; j_gene: TRBJ2-7; v_gene: TRBV11-2
CDR3nt: TGTGCCAGTAGTATAGGTGGATACAATGAGCAGTTCTTC; CDR3aa: CASSIGGYNEQFF; d_gene: .; abundance: once; j_gene: TRBJ2-1; v_gene: TRBV19
CDR3nt: TGTTATGGGCGGACGGGTCGGGAATATGGCTACACCTTC; CDR3aa: CYGRTGREYGYTF; d_gene: .; abundance: .; j_gene: TRBJ1-2; v_gene: TRBV29-1
CDR3nt: TGTGCCACCTCTGTAGCGGGAGCCCCCGAGCAGTACTTC; CDR3aa: CATSVAGAPEQYF; d_gene: TRBD2; abundance: few; j_gene: TRBJ2-7; v_gene: TRBV18
CDR3nt: TGCGCCAGCAGCCAAGGGCAGGGGGGGACTAAGTACGAGCAGTACTTC; CDR3aa: CASSQGQGGTKYEQYF; d_gene: .; abundance: once; j_gene: TRBJ2-7; v_gene: TRBV4-1
CDR3nt: TGCGCCAGCATCCCGCGACCGACTAGCGGGAGTTACAATGAGCAGTTCTTC; CDR3aa: CASIPRPTSGSYNEQFF; d_gene: TRBD2; abundance: medium-sized; j_gene: TRBJ2-1; v_gene: TRBV4-1
CDR3nt: TGCGCCAGCAGTCCCGGGGGATATGGCTACACCTTC; CDR3aa: CASSPGGYGYTF; d_gene: .; abundance: few; j_gene: TRBJ1-2; v_gene: TRBV4-1
CDR3nt: TGTGCCAGCAGCTTGAGCGGGGGGGCTCAAGAGACCCAGTACTTC; CDR3aa: CASSLSGGAQETQYF; d_gene: TRBD2; abundance: medium-sized; j_gene: TRBJ2-5; v_gene: TRBV5-4
CDR3nt: TGTGCCATCAGTGAGTCTGGGGTCGGGAACAATGAGCAGTTCTTC; CDR3aa: CAISESGVGNNEQFF; d_gene: .; abundance: .; j_gene: TRBJ2-1; v_gene: TRBV10-3
CDR3nt: TGCGCCAGCAGTGAGCACGTAGGAGCTGAAGCTTTCTTT; CDR3aa: CASSEHVGAEAFF; d_gene: .; abundance: few; j_gene: TRBJ1-1; v_gene: TRBV10-1
CDR3nt: TGTGCCAGCAGTTTAGGTTGGGGGACTGAAGCTTTCTTT; CDR3aa: CASSLGWGTEAFF; d_gene: .; abundance: .; j_gene: TRBJ1-1; v_gene: TRBV27
CDR3nt: TGTGCCAGCAGCCAGGGGGGAAGGACTGAAGCTTTCTTT; CDR3aa: CASSQGGRTEAFF; d_gene: TRBD1; abundance: .; j_gene: TRBJ1-1; v_gene: TRBV11-2
CDR3nt: TGTGCCAGCAGCTCTGGGAACAACTACGAGCAGTACTTC; CDR3aa: CASSSGNNYEQYF; d_gene: .; abundance: .; j_gene: TRBJ2-7; v_gene: TRBV11-3
CDR3nt: TGTGCCAGCAGTTTAGGGGGGACGGTCGAGCAGTACTTC; CDR3aa: CASSLGGTVEQYF; d_gene: .; abundance: .; j_gene: TRBJ2-7; v_gene: TRBV27
CDR3nt: TGTGCCAGCAGCCAAGGTTCTTACACTGAAGCTTTCTTT; CDR3aa: CASSQGSYTEAFF; d_gene: .; abundance: few; j_gene: TRBJ1-1; v_gene: TRBV4-2
CDR3nt: TGTGCCAGTAGTATAGTTCTAGCGGGGGAGGATACGCAGTATTTT; CDR3aa: CASSIVLAGEDTQYF; d_gene: TRBD2; abundance: few; j_gene: TRBJ2-3; v_gene: TRBV19
CDR3nt: TGTGCCAGCAGCCTCTACACTCAGGGAGGGGAGCTGTTTTTT; CDR3aa: CASSLYTQGGELFF; d_gene: .; abundance: .; j_gene: TRBJ2-2; v_gene: TRBV6-6
CDR3nt: TGTGCCAGCAATTGGGGCGGAGGGAATGACGAGCAGTACTTC; CDR3aa: CASNWGGGNDEQYF; d_gene: .; abundance: few; j_gene: TRBJ2-7; v_gene: TRBV7-9
CDR3nt: TGTGCCAGTACCGGACTAGCGGGAGGGTTTGAGCAGTTCTTC; CDR3aa: CASTGLAGGFEQFF; d_gene: TRBD2; abundance: .; j_gene: TRBJ2-1; v_gene: TRBV19
CDR3nt: TGTGCCAGCAGCTCCGCCACAGGGGGGGATGAGCAGTTCTTC; CDR3aa: CASSSATGGDEQFF; d_gene: .; abundance: .; j_gene: TRBJ2-1; v_gene: TRBV13
CDR3nt: TGTGCCAGTTCGACGGGACTAGCGGGAGTAGGTTCCTACAATGAGCAGTTCTTC; CDR3aa: CASSTGLAGVGSYNEQFF; d_gene: TRBD2; abundance: .; j_gene: TRBJ2-1; v_gene: TRBV25-1
CDR3nt: TGTGCCAGCAGTGAAGGGAGGGCTTGGGAAGATACGCAGTATTTT; CDR3aa: CASSEGRAWEDTQYF; d_gene: .; abundance: few; j_gene: TRBJ2-3; v_gene: TRBV2
CDR3nt: TGTGCCAGTAGTATCTTTGGGGGCGACACCGGGGAGCTGTTTTTT; CDR3aa: CASSIFGGDTGELFF; d_gene: .; abundance: few; j_gene: TRBJ2-2; v_gene: TRBV19
CDR3nt: TGTGCCAGCAGTTTAATGGGCAGGGTTGGCACTGAAGCTTTCTTT; CDR3aa: CASSLMGRVGTEAFF; d_gene: .; abundance: .; j_gene: TRBJ1-1; v_gene: TRBV27
CDR3nt: TGCGCCAGCAGCCAAGTAACGGCCAACTACGAGCAGTACTTC; CDR3aa: CASSQVTANYEQYF; d_gene: .; abundance: few; j_gene: TRBJ2-7; v_gene: TRBV4-1
CDR3nt: TGTGCCAGCAGCTCGGACAGGGGGCGAAATGAGCAGTTCTTC; CDR3aa: CASSSDRGRNEQFF; d_gene: TRBD1; abundance: .; j_gene: TRBJ2-1; v_gene: TRBV7-9
CDR3nt: TGTGCCAGCAGTCCCGGCCTTACAGGGGACACTGAAGCTTTCTTT; CDR3aa: CASSPGLTGDTEAFF; d_gene: TRBD1; abundance: .; j_gene: TRBJ1-1; v_gene: TRBV5-4
CDR3nt: TGTGCCAGCAGCCAAGATGTTGGGGGGGGCCTCTGGGACGAGCAGTACTTC; CDR3aa: CASSQDVGGGLWDEQYF; d_gene: .; abundance: few; j_gene: TRBJ2-7; v_gene: TRBV14
CDR3nt: TGTGCCAGCAGCACAAGGGGGGATGGGGCCAACGTCCTGACTTTC; CDR3aa: CASSTRGDGANVLTF; d_gene: .; abundance: few; j_gene: TRBJ2-6; v_gene: TRBV7-9
CDR3nt: TGTGCCAGCAGCACCGGGACAGGGGGCGGCGAGCAGTACTTC; CDR3aa: CASSTGTGGGEQYF; d_gene: TRBD1; abundance: .; j_gene: TRBJ2-7; v_gene: TRBV27
CDR3nt: TGTGCCAGCAGTTCTCTTTTTGCTTTGGGGGAGACCCAGTACTTC; CDR3aa: CASSSLFALGETQYF; d_gene: .; abundance: .; j_gene: TRBJ2-5; v_gene: TRBV27
CDR3nt: TGCGCCAGCAGCTTGGAGGGAGCCGGCCGAGGCTATGGCTACACCTTC; CDR3aa: CASSLEGAGRGYGYTF; d_gene: .; abundance: .; j_gene: TRBJ1-2; v_gene: TRBV5-1
CDR3nt: TGCGCCAGCAGCCAATGGACTAGCGGAAGAAACACCGGGGAGCTGTTTTTT; CDR3aa: CASSQWTSGRNTGELFF; d_gene: TRBD2; abundance: .; j_gene: TRBJ2-2; v_gene: TRBV4-1
CDR3nt: TGTGCCAGCACAACTAGCTCTGGGGCCAACGTCCTGACTTTC; CDR3aa: CASTTSSGANVLTF; d_gene: .; abundance: medium-sized; j_gene: TRBJ2-6; v_gene: TRBV2
CDR3nt: TGTGCCAGCAGCTTACTAGATTGGGCGGGAAGGGAGACCCAGTACTTC; CDR3aa: CASSLLDWAGRETQYF; d_gene: .; abundance: once; j_gene: TRBJ2-5; v_gene: TRBV7-2
CDR3nt: TGTGCCACGAAAGAATGGGCGGCCGACTACGAGCAGTACTTC; CDR3aa: CATKEWAADYEQYF; d_gene: .; abundance: .; j_gene: TRBJ2-7; v_gene: TRBV11-3
CDR3nt: TGTGCCAGCAGCCCGACAAATTTCGGGACCCAGTACTTC; CDR3aa: CASSPTNFGTQYF; d_gene: .; abundance: few; j_gene: TRBJ2-5; v_gene: TRBV5-6
CDR3nt: TGTGCCAGCCGGATCGGGTGGTCGGGGTCGTTTGAGAGCAATCAGCCCCAGCATTTT; CDR3aa: CASRIGWSGSFESNQPQHF; d_gene: .; abundance: .; j_gene: TRBJ1-5; v_gene: TRBV19
CDR3nt: TGCGCCAGCAGCCAAGCCCCCGGACTGGGGTTGAATGAGCAGTTCTTC; CDR3aa: CASSQAPGLGLNEQFF; d_gene: .; abundance: .; j_gene: TRBJ2-1; v_gene: TRBV4-1
CDR3nt: TGTGCCATCAGTGGCCGGGACAGGGATCCGAACACTGAAGCTTTCTTT; CDR3aa: CAISGRDRDPNTEAFF; d_gene: TRBD1; abundance: medium-sized; j_gene: TRBJ1-1; v_gene: TRBV10-3
CDR3nt: TGTGCCAGCAGCTTAGGGGCTAGCGGGAGTCCCTACGAGCAGTACTTC; CDR3aa: CASSLGASGSPYEQYF; d_gene: TRBD2; abundance: few; j_gene: TRBJ2-7; v_gene: TRBV7-9
CDR3nt: TGTGCCAGCAGCCCATGGACAGATGCCAGGTATGGCTACACCTTC; CDR3aa: CASSPWTDARYGYTF; d_gene: .; abundance: .; j_gene: TRBJ1-2; v_gene: TRBV2
CDR3nt: TGTGCCAGCAGGGTAGGACAGATAAAAGATACGCAGTATTTT; CDR3aa: CASRVGQIKDTQYF; d_gene: .; abundance: .; j_gene: TRBJ2-3; v_gene: TRBV6-5
CDR3nt: TGTGCCAGCAGCGATCGACTAGCGGGACCGTACGAGCAGTACTTC; CDR3aa: CASSDRLAGPYEQYF; d_gene: TRBD2; abundance: medium-sized; j_gene: TRBJ2-7; v_gene: TRBV11-3
CDR3nt: TGTGCCATCACCAGCGGGGGGGCGCCCAATGAGCAGTTCTTC; CDR3aa: CAITSGGAPNEQFF; d_gene: TRBD2; abundance: .; j_gene: TRBJ2-1; v_gene: TRBV10-3